These T cell receptor beta chains were read from a single sample in a study of blood T cell repertoires in COVID-19. Generated by immunoSEQ multiplex PCR, the TCRdb table keeps only in-frame clones and is missing some. The sample has roughly 150,000 clones, 80% to 90% seen once. The specimen was peripheral blood. All receptors derive from a woman aged 45-60 years in a cohort sampled during active or convalescent COVID-19. Both conserved end residues are part of each CDR3. The order of the fields is J gene, V gene, CDR3 protein.

j_call: TRBJ2-3
v_call: TRBV10-3
cdr3_aa: CAISERGGGGTDTQYF

j_call: TRBJ2-3
v_call: TRBV6-5
cdr3_aa: CASSPGLAFDTQYF

j_call: TRBJ2-7
v_call: TRBV3-1/TRBV3-2
cdr3_aa: CASSLSIAQGPHEQYF

j_call: TRBJ2-1
v_call: TRBV7-9
cdr3_aa: CASSFQRGGHFF

j_call: TRBJ2-5
v_call: TRBV3-1/TRBV3-2
cdr3_aa: CASSQQSAGGLAETQYF

j_call: TRBJ1-1
v_call: TRBV6-1
cdr3_aa: CASSEASQYEAFF

j_call: TRBJ1-2
v_call: TRBV7-2
cdr3_aa: CASTLGGRGTYGYTF

j_call: TRBJ1-3
v_call: TRBV7-2
cdr3_aa: CASSLRTAGNTIYF

j_call: TRBJ2-1
v_call: TRBV9
cdr3_aa: CASSVGALAGIYEQFF

j_call: TRBJ1-6
v_call: TRBV4-1
cdr3_aa: CASSPRGKASIYNSPLHF

j_call: TRBJ1-6
v_call: TRBV6-4
cdr3_aa: CASREQGAISSPLHF

j_call: TRBJ2-7
v_call: TRBV18
cdr3_aa: CASSPPAYFYEQYF

j_call: TRBJ2-3
v_call: TRBV7-3
cdr3_aa: CASSPQGTSTDTQYF

j_call: TRBJ1-5
v_call: TRBV4-1
cdr3_aa: CASSLIPPGLNNQPQHF

j_call: TRBJ1-6
v_call: TRBV19
cdr3_aa: CASIAKATWTGPLHF

j_call: TRBJ1-1
v_call: TRBV19
cdr3_aa: CASSGALGAFF

j_call: TRBJ2-5
v_call: TRBV11-2
cdr3_aa: CASSLGGLAGHQETQYF

j_call: TRBJ1-1
v_call: TRBV11-3
cdr3_aa: CASSLLTAKTEAFF

j_call: TRBJ1-6
v_call: TRBV30
cdr3_aa: CAWDRRNSPLHF

j_call: TRBJ1-5
v_call: TRBV7-7
cdr3_aa: CASSLGGQEANQPQHF

j_call: TRBJ2-5
v_call: TRBV5-1
cdr3_aa: CASSFTWRPRDNQETQYF

j_call: TRBJ1-3
v_call: TRBV7-9
cdr3_aa: CASRFTTGFSGNTIYF

j_call: TRBJ1-5
v_call: TRBV19
cdr3_aa: CASSPQDGSNQPQHF

j_call: TRBJ2-5
v_call: TRBV6-2/TRBV6-3
cdr3_aa: CASSTRSGGETQYF

j_call: TRBJ2-1
v_call: TRBV2
cdr3_aa: CASSPDNEQFF

j_call: TRBJ2-1
v_call: TRBV18
cdr3_aa: CASSLIDRNEQFF

j_call: TRBJ2-1
v_call: TRBV10-1
cdr3_aa: CASSLSGGFYNEQFF

j_call: TRBJ1-3
v_call: TRBV25-1
cdr3_aa: CASSEYRDSGNTIYF

j_call: TRBJ2-3
v_call: TRBV19
cdr3_aa: CASSTVSTDTQYF